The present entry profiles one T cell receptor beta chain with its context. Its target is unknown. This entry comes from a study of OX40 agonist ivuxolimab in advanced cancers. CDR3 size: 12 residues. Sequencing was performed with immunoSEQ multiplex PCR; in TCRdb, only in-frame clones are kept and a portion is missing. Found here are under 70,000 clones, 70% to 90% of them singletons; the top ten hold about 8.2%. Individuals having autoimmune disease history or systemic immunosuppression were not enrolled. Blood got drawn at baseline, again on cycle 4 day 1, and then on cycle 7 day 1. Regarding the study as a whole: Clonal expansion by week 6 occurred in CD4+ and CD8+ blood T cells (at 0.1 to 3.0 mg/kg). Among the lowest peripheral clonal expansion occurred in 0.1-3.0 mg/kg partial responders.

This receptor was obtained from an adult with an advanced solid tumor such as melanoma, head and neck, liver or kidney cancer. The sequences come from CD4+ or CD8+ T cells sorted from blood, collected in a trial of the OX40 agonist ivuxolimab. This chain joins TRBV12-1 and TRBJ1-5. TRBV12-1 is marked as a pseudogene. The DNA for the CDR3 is TGTGCCAGCAGCTTTACCAATCAGCCCCAGCATTTT. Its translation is CASSFTNQPQHF.